This T cell receptor (beta chain) is from a study of CXCR3-negative and CXCR3-positive naive CD8 T cells. Researchers prepared the TRB cDNA libraries using 5' RACE with UMI labels. TCRdb re-called the 5' RACE reads and shows each CDR3 protein once, DNA omitted. Its listing shows about 120,000 distinct CDR3 sequences. Points from the study as a whole: The TRB CDR3s that CXCR3-positive naive cells carried were more hydrophobic than those of CXCR3-negative naive cells.

CD45RO-CCR7+CD27+CD95- cells counted as naive CD8+ T cells. The CDR3 loop spans 19 amino acids. Turning to this clonotype: As yet, its antigen is unknown.

This TCR was sampled from a human donor in good health. Some clones in this sample may be carry-over from other donors' samples. This rearrangement joins TRBV21-1 to TRBJ2-1; TCRdb designates TRBD2, a call that cannot be tested without DNA. TRBV21-1 is termed a pseudogene. Sequencing used naive CXCR3+ CD8+ T cells from blood. Subset described: CD45RO-CCR7+CD27+CD95- naive CD8+ T cells expressing CXCR3 (TNR3+). CDR3 region: CASSKALLSSGKTYNEQFF.